This TCR beta chain came from a study of T cell clonotyping in hematopoietic cell transplantation. Broader study findings: Recipient TCR diversity dropped after transplant; expanded clonotypes rose from day 30 to 180. Without cell sorting, CD4 versus CD8 contributions remain unresolved.

Worth noting for this clone: Its antigen is not identified.

The method was immunoSEQ multiplex PCR; TCRdb's version includes in-frame clones alone and lacks a portion of them. The repertoire has 46,000 or so clones, over 75% of them found once; the top ten carry 5.5% to 7%. Time point here: recipient sample about 28 days before transplant, after cytoreduction. Recipients were bled about 28 days pretransplant and at posttransplant days 30, 100, 180. Germline CDR1 and CDR2: LNHDA and SQIVND (reference sequence). V shed 2 bases, J shed 6 bases, and the junction held 3 bases outside the gene matches. CDR3 length: 15 residues. The origin of this receptor is a man between 60 and 75 years old with biphenotypic leukemia. Some clones in this sample may be carry-over from other donors' samples. This rearrangement joins TRBV19 to TRBJ2-2; 10 nucleotides align to TRBD1. The sequencing here drew on peripheral blood mononuclear cells, taken before stem cell transplant. The CDR3 loop is CASSIQDRGAGELFF. DNA of the CDR3: TGTGCCAGTAGTATACAGGACAGGGGGGCCGGGGAGCTGTTTTTT. Full variable domain (outside the CDR3, taken from reference TRBV19 and TRBJ2-2): DGGITQSPKYLFRKEGQNVTLSCEQNLNHDAMYWYRQDPGQGLRLIYYSQIVNDFQKGDIAEGYSVSREKKESFPLTVTSAQKNPTAFYLCASSIQDRGAGELFFGEGSRLTVL.